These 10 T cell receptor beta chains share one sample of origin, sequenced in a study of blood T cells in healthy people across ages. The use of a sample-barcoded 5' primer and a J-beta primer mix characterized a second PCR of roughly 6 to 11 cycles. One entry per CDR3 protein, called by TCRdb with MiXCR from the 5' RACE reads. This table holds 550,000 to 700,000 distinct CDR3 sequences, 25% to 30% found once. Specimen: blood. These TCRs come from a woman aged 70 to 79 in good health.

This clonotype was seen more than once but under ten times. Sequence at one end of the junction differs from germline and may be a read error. The CDR3 nucleotides are TGTGCCAGCACAGGGACACCCACGTTCTACGAGCAGTGCTTC. This encodes CASTGTPTFYEQCF. The rearrangement links TRBV12-3 or TRBV12-4 to TRBJ2-7; D is perhaps TRBD1 (6 bases). CDR3 length equals 14 residues.

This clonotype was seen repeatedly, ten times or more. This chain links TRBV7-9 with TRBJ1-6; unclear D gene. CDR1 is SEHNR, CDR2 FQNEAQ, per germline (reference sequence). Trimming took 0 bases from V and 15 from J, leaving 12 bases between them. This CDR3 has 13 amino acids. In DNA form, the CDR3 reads TGTGCCAGCAGCTTAGCTGCTGTAAATAACCTCCACTTT. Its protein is CASSLAAVNNLHF.

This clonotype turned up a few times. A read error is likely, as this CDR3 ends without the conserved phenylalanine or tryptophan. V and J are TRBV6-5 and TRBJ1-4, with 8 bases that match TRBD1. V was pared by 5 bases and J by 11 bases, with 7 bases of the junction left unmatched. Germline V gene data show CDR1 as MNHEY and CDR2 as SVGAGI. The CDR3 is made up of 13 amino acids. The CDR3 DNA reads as TGTGCCAGCAGTCCCGGGACAGGCCTTAAACTGTTTGTT. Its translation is CASSPGTGLKLFV.

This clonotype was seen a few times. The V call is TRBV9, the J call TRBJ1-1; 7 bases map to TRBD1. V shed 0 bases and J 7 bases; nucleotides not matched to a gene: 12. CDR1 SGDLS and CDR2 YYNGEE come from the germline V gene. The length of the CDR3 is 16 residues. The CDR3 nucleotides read TGTGCCAGCAGCGTAGTCGGGACAGAGACTGTTTTTGAAGCTTTCTTT. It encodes CASSVVGTETVFEAFF.

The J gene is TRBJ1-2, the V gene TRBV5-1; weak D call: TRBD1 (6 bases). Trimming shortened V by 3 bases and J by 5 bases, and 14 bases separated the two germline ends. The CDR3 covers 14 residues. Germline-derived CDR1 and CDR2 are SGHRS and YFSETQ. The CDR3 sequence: CASSYGQSAYGYTF. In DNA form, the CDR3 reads TGCGCCAGCAGCTACGGACAGTCAGCATATGGCTACACCTTC.

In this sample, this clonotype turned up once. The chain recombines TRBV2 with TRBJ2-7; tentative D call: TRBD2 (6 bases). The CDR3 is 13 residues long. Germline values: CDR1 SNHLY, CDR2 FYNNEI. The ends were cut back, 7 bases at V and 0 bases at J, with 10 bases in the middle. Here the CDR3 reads CASNPGVSYEQYF. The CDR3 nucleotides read TGTGCCAGCAACCCGGGAGTCTCCTACGAGCAGTACTTC.

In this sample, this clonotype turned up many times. CDR3: CASTSPGAGYEQYF. CDR3 bases: TGTGCCAGCACCTCCCCTGGTGCAGGGTACGAGCAGTACTTC. The chain carries TRBV6-5 and TRBJ2-7; perhaps TRBD1 as D (5 bases). CDR3 length: 14 residues. CDR1 MNHEY and CDR2 SVGAGI come from the germline V gene. V gave up 7 bases and J gave up 4 bases, with 17 bases separating them.

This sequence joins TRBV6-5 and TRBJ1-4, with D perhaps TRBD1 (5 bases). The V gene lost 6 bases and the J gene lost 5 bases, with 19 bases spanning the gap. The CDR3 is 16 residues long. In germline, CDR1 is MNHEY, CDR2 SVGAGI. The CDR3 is CASSPSPQGYNEKLFF. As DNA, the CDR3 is TGTGCCAGCAGCCCCTCTCCGCAGGGCTACAATGAAAAACTGTTTTTT.

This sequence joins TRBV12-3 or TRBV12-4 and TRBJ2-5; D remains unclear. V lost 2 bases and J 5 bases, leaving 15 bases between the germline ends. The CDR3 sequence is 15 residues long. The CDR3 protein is CASSLYPGNLETQYF. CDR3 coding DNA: TGTGCCAGCAGTTTATACCCTGGTAACCTGGAGACCCAGTACTTC.

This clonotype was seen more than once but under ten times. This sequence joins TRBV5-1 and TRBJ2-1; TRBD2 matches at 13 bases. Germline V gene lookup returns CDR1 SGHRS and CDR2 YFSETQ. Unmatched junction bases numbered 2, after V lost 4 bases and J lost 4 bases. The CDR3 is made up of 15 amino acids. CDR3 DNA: TGCGCCAGCAGCACGGGACTAGCGGGGTACAATGAGCAGTTCTTC. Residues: CASSTGLAGYNEQFF.